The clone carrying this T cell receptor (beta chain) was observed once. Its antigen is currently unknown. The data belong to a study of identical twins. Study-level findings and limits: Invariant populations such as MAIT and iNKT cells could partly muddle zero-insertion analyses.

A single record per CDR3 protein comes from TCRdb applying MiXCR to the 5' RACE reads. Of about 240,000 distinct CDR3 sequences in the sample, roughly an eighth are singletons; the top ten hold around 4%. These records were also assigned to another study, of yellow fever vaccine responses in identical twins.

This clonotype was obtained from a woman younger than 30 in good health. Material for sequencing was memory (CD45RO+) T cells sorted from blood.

The CDR3 here is CASSLLGANEKLFF. As DNA, the CDR3 is TGTGCCAGCAGTCTGCTTGGGGCTAATGAAAAACTGTTTTTT. This sequence joins TRBV7-9 and TRBJ1-4; D gene uncertain. The CDR3 has 14 amino acids. Per the germline V gene, CDR1 is SEHNR and CDR2 is FQNEAQ (reference sequence). V lost 6 bases and J lost 3, with 11 bases in between.